This T cell receptor (beta chain) stems from a study of blood T cell repertoires in COVID-19. Study-wide background: Sites in the United States, Italy and Spain provided acute and convalescent COVID-19 samples. The cDNA or gDNA used as material had been derived from T cells, B-cell-depleted T cells, or PBMCs.

The CDR3 contains 13 residues. Trimming took 4 bases from V and 4 from J, leaving 11 bases between them. Germline-derived CDR1 and CDR2 are WNHNN and SYGVQD (reference sequence). Original analysis: Amplifying reference gene primers gave estimates of nucleated cell counts. The assay was immunoSEQ multiplex PCR, and TCRdb's table has in-frame clones only and misses some. Clone size and V and J calls were adopted from that table, with D and trimming inferred from the DNA. Found here are 150,000 to 200,000 clones, roughly four fifths of them singletons; the top ten hold about 6.9%. The sequencing sample was made of peripheral blood. The rearrangement links TRBV10-1 to TRBJ2-7, with D perhaps matching TRBD1 (6 bases). This TCR derives from a human donor with acute or convalescent COVID-19. The donor label of this sample is uncertain. The CDR3 protein is CASSVQGTYEQYF. The CDR3 DNA is TGCGCCAGCAGTGTTCAGGGGACATACGAGCAGTACTTC.